The 5 T cell receptor beta chains reported below all come from one sample, sequenced in a study of shared clonotypes between healthy human individuals. Measured with immunoSEQ multiplex PCR; TCRdb has only the in-frame clones, and not every one. The table shows about 330,000 clones, with around 72% occurring only once. The material sequenced was memory CD4+ T cells sorted from blood. Subset given: CD45RA-negative fraction. The receptors were sampled from a man in his thirties or forties in good health.

This clone has just one count. The chain joins TRBV7-8 to TRBJ1-1, with TRBD1 identical over 7 bases. Per the germline V gene, CDR1 is SGHVS and CDR2 is FQNEAQ. CDR3 size: 14 residues. The junction had 5 bases not matched to a gene; V was cut back by 1 base and J by 6 bases. The CDR3 DNA reads as TGTGCCAGCAGCTTAGACAGGGGTACAGCTGAAGCTTTCTTT. This codes for CASSLDRGTAEAFF. The full variable domain, rest sourced from reference TRBV7-8 and TRBJ1-1, is GAGVSQSPRYKVAKRGQDVALRCDPISGHVSLFWYQQALGQGPEFLTYFQNEAQLDKSGLPSDRFFAERPEGSVSTLKIQRTQQEDSAVYLCASSLDRGTAEAFFGQGTRLTVV.

This sequence joins TRBV28 and TRBJ2-1; 10 nucleotides align to TRBD1. Germline V CDR1 and CDR2: MDHEN, SYDVKM. V lost 6 bases to trimming and J lost 6 bases; unmatched junction nucleotides: 5. This CDR3 has 14 residues. The DNA for the CDR3 is TGTGCCAGCAGGGTGGGACAGGGGTCCAATGAGCAGTTCTTC. Protein product: CASRVGQGSNEQFF.

This clone was recorded once. V is TRBV28 and J is TRBJ1-2, with D unresolved. CDR1 is MDHEN and CDR2 is SYDVKM in the germline V gene. This CDR3 contains 14 residues. V dropped 3 bases and J dropped 7 bases, with 15 bases sitting between them. Written as DNA, the CDR3 is TGTGCCAGCAGTTTGGAGGGTACCGTGTCTGGCTACACCTTC. Amino acid sequence: CASSLEGTVSGYTF.

The chain recombines TRBV6-4 with TRBJ2-2, with D possibly TRBD1 on 6 matching bases. Trimming took off 2 bases at V and 0 bases at J, with 19 bases between the two ends. This CDR3 region has 19 residues. CDR1 and CDR2 from the germline V gene are MRHNA and SNTAGT. The CDR3 DNA follows: TGTGCCAGCAGTGACACCACCCGGGACACCTTCTCGAACACCGGGGAGCTGTTTTTT. Protein product: CASSDTTRDTFSNTGELFF.

This clone has more than one count but fewer than ten. The V and J genes are TRBV10-1 and TRBJ2-7; TRBD2 might be the D (7 bases). The V gene lost 2 bases and the J gene lost 3 bases, with 11 bases spanning the gap. Germline V gene data show CDR1 as WNHNN and CDR2 as SYGVQD (reference sequence). The CDR3 has 14 amino acids. CDR3 in amino acids: CASSEGGAYYEQYF. CDR3 sequence (DNA): TGCGCCAGCAGTGAGGGGGGGGCCTACTACGAGCAGTACTTC.